This TCR beta chain was profiled in a study of cytomegalovirus exposure and HLA in healthy donors (dated by TCRdb to the late 2010s). Some background on the complete study: An earlier analysis of a few hundred of the donors reported approximately 280 Gb of sequence data and around 110 million unique TCR beta sequences obtained from around 190 million T cells. About 300 gigabases of sequencing data and around 88 million unique TCR sequences made up an early release that covered 640 HLA-typed donors. Of the roughly 400 genotyped donors, 70% to 90% were placed in the genetic ancestry cluster associated with self-reported Caucasian donors. The study aimed to test whether cataloging public T cell receptors could reveal signatures of past pathogen exposure. Using immunosequencing, the study profiled T cell repertoires from about 620 subjects and related those repertoires to cytomegalovirus serostatus. Along with the roughly 670-subject first cohort, a separate validation cohort of over a hundred different subjects was used. To predict cytomegalovirus infection status, the study combined high-throughput TCR immunosequencing, statistical association of individual TCRs with disease status, and machine learning. In a later analysis, previously published TCR beta repertoires from 600 to 850 donors were re-analyzed and high-resolution HLA genotyping was added so that TCR occurrence patterns could be studied. In the later analysis, no new phenotypic data were used to find candidate immune exposures; instead, reliance was placed on TCR beta sequences and their occurrence across donors. In an earlier analysis of roughly 540 of the donors, high-throughput TCR beta sequencing was used to judge whether each TCR beta V gene segment behaved as functional or pseudogenic. Alongside the repertoire data, information on donor age, sex, ethnicity and CMV serostatus was compiled. In a later genetic analysis, genome-wide SNP genotypes for about three fifths of the 666 donors were used, and that subset was treated as a discovery cohort. Every discovery cohort repertoire had been produced on one sequencing platform. Both class I and class II loci were covered by HLA typing, at four-digit resolution. The number of typed donors differed by locus: 629-630 for A, B, C, DRB1 and DQB1; about 520 for DQA1; 606 for DPA1; and roughly 450 for DPB1. Several DR-DQ haplotypes were treated as single units for association and clustering because of strong linkage in the cohort. Among some 400 genotyped donors of the cohort, an average of around 240,000 unique TCR beta nucleotide sequences were sequenced per donor, roughly 20% of them non-productive. Broader findings and caveats from the paper: Three of the identified cytomegalovirus-associated TCR beta chains were confirmed in vitro to be specific for cytomegalovirus antigens. Only TCR beta chains were sequenced in this cohort, and the absence of alpha or paired-chain data limited detectable features. The authors suggested that the approach could potentially be generalized to other disease states and immunological phenotypes. Across donors, most TCR sequences were observed very rarely, whereas some public TCRs were present in many individuals. Linkage disequilibrium might explain the correlated functional status among segregating V segments, but an unknown experimental factor could not be excluded. In a later analysis, HLA-associated TCR beta chains showed more clonal expansion and lower generation probabilities than non-associated chains that were equally common. When HLA alleles, especially DR and DQ, strongly co-occurred, TCR associations were difficult to assign to individual alleles. A later genetic analysis associated a missense DCLRE1C variant with V-gene and J-gene trimming of TCR beta chains, and an independent cohort replicated the association. The earlier analysis of approximately 590 of the donors excluded approximately 15 rarely observed V segments, including chromosome 9 orphons, because counts were too low. Presence/absence analyses assumed roughly uniform sequencing depth across donors, an assumption that may not hold. Broadly in line with IMGT annotations, most TCR beta V segments showed up in productive rearrangements about 87% or about 30% of the time in an earlier analysis of roughly 590 of the donors. The 87-base-pair reads could not distinguish some IMGT-functional V segments, including TRBV6-2 and TRBV6-3, so those segments were excluded. Cytomegalovirus status was reported to be diagnosed by the classifier with high specificity and sensitivity in both the original and validation cohorts. The sequencing pipeline was judged likely to have produced a cluster of highly shared sequence variants as a technical artifact. A further reported finding was that TCR beta sequences accurately predicted the HLA-A and HLA-B alleles for most subjects in the first cohort. For the cohort, immune exposure information was limited to CMV serostatus. Compared with the roughly 720-donor mean, donors in an Asian-associated ancestry cluster had fewer N-insertions in productive TCRs, according to a later genetic analysis. HLA typing was unavailable for some donors at each locus, so association tests used only the typed subset. In a later analysis, the rate of TCR association differed among HLA loci, with DRB1 alleles having the most associated TCRs and HLA-C alleles having the fewest. A later analysis reported that several top co-occurrence clusters appeared linked to parvovirus B19, influenza, CMV and Epstein-Barr virus. In the study, 150 to 200 TCR beta chains were listed as associated with cytomegalovirus. Most CMV-associated TCR beta chains appeared to be HLA-restricted in a later analysis, and the HLA associations seemed to be driven largely by CMV exposure. In a later analysis, 16,951 TCR beta sequences were associated with specific HLA alleles at a false discovery rate of 0.05.

Receptors were amplified or captured by the immunoSEQ multiplex PCR assay. The multiplex PCR relied on a mix of 60 forward primers for TCR Vbeta segments and 13 reverse primers for TCR Jbeta segments. The CDR3 region of rearranged TCR beta genes was amplified from genomic DNA with a multiplex PCR assay. On the Illumina HiSeq System, the amplified TCR beta libraries were sequenced as 87-base-pair reads. On the study's bioinformatics: A later analysis counted approximately 76 million unique TCR beta chains across the approximately 700 repertoires, and 9.5 million to 11 million of these chains were shared by at least two donors. Raw reads were error-corrected and collapsed into unique sequences with a nearest-neighbor algorithm that merged closely related sequences to remove PCR and sequencing errors. CDR3 sequences were aligned to IMGT reference sequences to assign V, D and J gene segments. For a sequence to be retained, at least a six-nucleotide match to both a V gene segment and a J gene segment was required. Rearrangements were classified as productive when the CDR3 lacked stop codons and remained in frame with V and J, and all other rearrangements were classified as non-productive. Following IMGT convention, CDR3 was defined as the stretch from the second conserved V-encoded cysteine up to the conserved J-encoded phenylalanine. Sequences without an unambiguous match to a single V gene segment were excluded from the earlier analysis of 450 to 750 of the donors. An earlier analysis of several hundred of the donors called V segments functional above 56.7% productive rearrangements and segregating when the between-donor standard deviation exceeded 5%. A statistical classification framework was developed to diagnose cytomegalovirus status using the catalog of TCR beta chain sequences. V and J gene assignment, in a later analysis, came from comparing TCR nucleotide sequences with IMGT/GENE-DB human TR gene sequences. A later analysis assigned CDR3 sequences and most-parsimonious VDJ recombination scenarios with the TCRdist pipeline. In a later analysis, each TCR beta chain was defined by its CDR3 amino acid sequence together with its V-gene family, and reads lacking a unique V-gene family were excluded. To address suspected cross-contamination and a sequencing artifact, a later analysis removed approximately 600 highly shared, low-generation-probability nucleotide sequences. A later analysis calculated a clonal expansion index for each public chain from normalized within-repertoire ranks of inferred template counts. Generation probabilities in a later analysis came from a VDJ recombination model fitted to out-of-frame rearrangements, and those results were checked against IGoR. Hypergeometric tests were used in a later analysis to score TCR-TCR, TCR-HLA and TCR-CMV co-occurrence, with a repertoire-size bias correction applied to the TCR pairs. False discovery rates were estimated in a later analysis by permuting HLA or CMV assignments 20 times. A later analysis grouped co-occurring TCRs with DBSCAN, adding TCRdist sequence similarity when clustering within HLA-allele-positive subsets. Repertoires with fewer than 30,000 or more than 120,000 public chains were left out of co-occurrence clustering, as were about 5 repertoires with anomalous nucleotide sharing. TCRdb limited this immuneACCESS table to in-frame rearrangements with V and J called. A share of clones is missing; checked studies link under half to unresolved V genes, and the rest is unexplained. The V and J calls and clone size come from that table; D and trimming were worked out from the DNA. This sample has about 180,000 clones in its table, and around 80% of those were observed once. In total, the top ten clones hold less than 2% of the sample.

The cohort was made up of 500 to 850 healthy bone marrow donors. All cohort members were sampled while nominally healthy, although unrecorded immune exposures were likely present. The donor tested CMV seronegative and was one of the 352 seronegative cohort members. A peripheral blood sample was provided by each donor, and peripheral blood mononuclear cells were used for TCR beta sequencing. Genomic DNA extraction from the blood cell samples was performed with the Qiagen DNeasy Blood Extraction Kit. In regard to this clone: The antigen it binds to is not known. The sample holds no much larger clone one base away, and base qualities are not on file.

Trimming at the junction amounts to 0 bases on V and 4 bases on J, and the germline ends lie 16 bases apart. CDR1 is given as SGDLS and CDR2 as YYNGEE, both from the germline V gene. From its cysteine to its phenylalanine, the CDR3 spans 16 amino acids. The only DNA kept is the CDR3, 48 bases in frame from the first base. Material: PBMCs. The chain couples TRBV9 to TRBJ1-2; the best D guess is TRBD1, with 6 bases matching. The clonotype originates from a man between 40 and 49 years old in good health and CMV-seronegative. The CDR3 region: CASSVEGRGATYGYTF. In nucleotides, the sequence is TGTGCCAGCAGCGTAGAGGGCAGGGGCGCAACCTATGGCTACACCTTC.